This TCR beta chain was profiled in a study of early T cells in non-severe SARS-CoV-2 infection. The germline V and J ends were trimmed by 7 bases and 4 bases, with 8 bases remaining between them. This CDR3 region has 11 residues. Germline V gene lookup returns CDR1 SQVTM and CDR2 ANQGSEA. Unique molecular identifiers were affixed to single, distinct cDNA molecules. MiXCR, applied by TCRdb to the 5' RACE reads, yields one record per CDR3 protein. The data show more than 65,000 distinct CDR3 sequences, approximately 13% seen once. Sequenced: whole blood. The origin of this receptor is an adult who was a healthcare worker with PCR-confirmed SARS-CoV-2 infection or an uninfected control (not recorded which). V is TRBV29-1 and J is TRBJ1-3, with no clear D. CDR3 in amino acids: CSGRSGNTIYF. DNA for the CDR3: TGCAGCGGAAGGTCAGGAAACACCATATATTTT.